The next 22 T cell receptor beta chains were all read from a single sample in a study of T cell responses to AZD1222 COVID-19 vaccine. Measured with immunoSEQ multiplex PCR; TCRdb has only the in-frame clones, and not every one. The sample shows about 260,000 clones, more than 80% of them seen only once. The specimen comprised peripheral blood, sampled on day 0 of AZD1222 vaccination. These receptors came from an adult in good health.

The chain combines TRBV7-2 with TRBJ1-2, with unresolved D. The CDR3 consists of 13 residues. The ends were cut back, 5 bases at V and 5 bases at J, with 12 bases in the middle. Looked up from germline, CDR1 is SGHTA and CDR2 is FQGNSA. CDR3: CASSPDEGYGYTF. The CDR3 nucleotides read TGTGCCAGCAGCCCCGACGAGGGTTATGGCTACACCTTC.

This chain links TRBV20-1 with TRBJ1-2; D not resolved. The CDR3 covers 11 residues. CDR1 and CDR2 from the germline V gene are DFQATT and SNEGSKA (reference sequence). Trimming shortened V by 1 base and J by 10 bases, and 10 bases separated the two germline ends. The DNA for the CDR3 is TGCAGTGCTAGAGGTAACGCCATCTACACCTTC. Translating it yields CSARGNAIYTF.

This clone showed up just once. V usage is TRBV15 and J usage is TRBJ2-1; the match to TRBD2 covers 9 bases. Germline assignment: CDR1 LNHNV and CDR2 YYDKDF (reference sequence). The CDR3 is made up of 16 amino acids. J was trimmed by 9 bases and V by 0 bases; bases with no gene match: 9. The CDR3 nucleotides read TGTGCCACCAGCAGAGATCGCGCGGGGGGGTCGGTTGAGCAGTTCTTC. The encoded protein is CATSRDRAGGSVEQFF.

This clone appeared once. CDR3 sequence: CASKRDRVTETQYF. The CDR3 bases are TGTGCCAGCAAGAGGGACAGGGTCACAGAGACCCAGTACTTC. The chain employs TRBV2 and TRBJ2-5; TRBD1 matches at 9 bases. Germline trimming cut 7 bases from V and 4 bases from J; bases unmatched to any gene: 7. CDR3 length: 14 amino acids. The V gene's germline CDR1 is SNHLY and CDR2 FYNNEI. Based on the CDR3 plus reference TRBV2 and TRBJ2-5, the full variable domain is EPEVTQTPSHQVTQMGQEVILRCVPISNHLYFYWYRQILGQKVEFLVSFYNNEISEKSEIFDDQFSVERPDGSNFTLKIRSTKLEDSAMYFCASKRDRVTETQYFGPGTRLLVL.

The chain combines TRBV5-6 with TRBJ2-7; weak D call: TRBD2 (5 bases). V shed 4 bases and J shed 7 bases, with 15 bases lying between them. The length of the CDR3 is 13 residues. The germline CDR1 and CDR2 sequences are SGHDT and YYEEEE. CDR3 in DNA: TGTGCCAGCAGCCCGACGATTCCGGGAGAGCAGTACTTC. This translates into CASSPTIPGEQYF.

The CDR3: CASSPLARADYGYTF. The CDR3, as DNA: TGCGCCAGCAGCCCCCTAGCCAGGGCCGACTATGGCTACACCTTC. The chain combines TRBV4-1 with TRBJ1-2, with D perhaps TRBD1 (5 bases). This CDR3 region has 15 residues. In germline, CDR1 is MGHRA, CDR2 YSYEKL. Trimming pared 4 bases from V and 3 bases from J, leaving 15 bases between.

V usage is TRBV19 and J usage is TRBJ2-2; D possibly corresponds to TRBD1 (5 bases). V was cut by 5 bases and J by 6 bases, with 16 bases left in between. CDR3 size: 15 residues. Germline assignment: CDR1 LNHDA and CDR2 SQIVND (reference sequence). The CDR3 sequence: CASSPLEAGPGELFF. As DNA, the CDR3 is TGTGCCAGTAGTCCCCTCGAGGCAGGGCCCGGGGAGCTGTTTTTT.

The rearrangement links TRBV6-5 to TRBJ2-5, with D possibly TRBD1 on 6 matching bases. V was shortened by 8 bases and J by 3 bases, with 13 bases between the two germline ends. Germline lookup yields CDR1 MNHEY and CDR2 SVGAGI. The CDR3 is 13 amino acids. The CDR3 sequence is CASPEQGKETQYF. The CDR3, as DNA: TGTGCCAGCCCCGAACAGGGAAAAGAGACCCAGTACTTC.

This chain's CDR3 is CASRDREYGYTF. DNA of the CDR3: TGTGCCAGCAGGGACAGGGAGTATGGCTACACCTTC. The chain recombines TRBV2 with TRBJ1-2; 8 positions match TRBD1. V was clipped by 6 bases and J by 5 bases; unmatched bases: 2. Germline CDR1 is SNHLY and CDR2 is FYNNEI. The CDR3 sequence is 12 residues long.

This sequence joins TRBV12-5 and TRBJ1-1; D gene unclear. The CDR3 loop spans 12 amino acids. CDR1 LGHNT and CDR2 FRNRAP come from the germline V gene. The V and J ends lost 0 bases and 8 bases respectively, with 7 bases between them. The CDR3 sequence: CASGLVAGEAFF. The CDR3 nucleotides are TGTGCTAGTGGTTTGGTGGCAGGAGAAGCTTTCTTT.

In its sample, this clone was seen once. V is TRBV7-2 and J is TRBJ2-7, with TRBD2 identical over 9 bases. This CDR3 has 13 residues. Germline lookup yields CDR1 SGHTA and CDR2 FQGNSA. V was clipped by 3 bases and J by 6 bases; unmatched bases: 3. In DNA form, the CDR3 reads TGTGCCAGCAGCTTCGGACTAGCGACCGAGCAGTACTTC. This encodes CASSFGLATEQYF.

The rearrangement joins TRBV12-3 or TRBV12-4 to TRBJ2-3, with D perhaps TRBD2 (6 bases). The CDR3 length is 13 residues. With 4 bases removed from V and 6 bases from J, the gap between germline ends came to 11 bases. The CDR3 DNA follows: TGTGCCAGCAGTTCCCGACTAGATGATACGCAGTATTTT. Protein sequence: CASSSRLDDTQYF.

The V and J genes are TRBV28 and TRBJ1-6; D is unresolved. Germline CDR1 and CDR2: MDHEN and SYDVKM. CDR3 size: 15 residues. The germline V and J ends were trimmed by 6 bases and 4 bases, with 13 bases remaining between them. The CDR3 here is CASSPTSGYNSPLHF. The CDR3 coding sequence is TGTGCCAGCAGCCCCACCAGCGGATATAATTCACCCCTCCACTTT.

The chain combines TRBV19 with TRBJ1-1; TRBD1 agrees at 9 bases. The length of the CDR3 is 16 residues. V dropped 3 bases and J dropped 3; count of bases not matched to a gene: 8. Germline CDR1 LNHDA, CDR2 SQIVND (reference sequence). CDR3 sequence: CASSINGGTGYTEAFF. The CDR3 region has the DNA TGTGCCAGTAGTATTAACGGCGGGACAGGGTACACTGAAGCTTTCTTT.

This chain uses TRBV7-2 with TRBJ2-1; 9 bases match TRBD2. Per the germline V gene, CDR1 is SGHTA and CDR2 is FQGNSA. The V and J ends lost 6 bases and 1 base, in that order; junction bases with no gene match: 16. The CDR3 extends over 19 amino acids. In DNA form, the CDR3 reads TGTGCCAGCAGTCCCGTAGGGCTAGCGGGGAGAAATTCCTACAATGAGCAGTTCTTC. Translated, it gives CASSPVGLAGRNSYNEQFF.

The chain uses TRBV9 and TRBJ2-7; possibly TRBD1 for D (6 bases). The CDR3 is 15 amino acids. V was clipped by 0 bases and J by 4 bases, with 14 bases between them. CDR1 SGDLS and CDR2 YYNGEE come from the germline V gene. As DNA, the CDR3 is TGTGCCAGCAGCGTAGGGTCAGGGGTATGGTACGAGCAGTACTTC. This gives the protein CASSVGSGVWYEQYF.

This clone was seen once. The CDR3 coding sequence is TGCAGCGTTGAGTCGGGTTGGACTGAAGCTTTCTTT. Amino acids: CSVESGWTEAFF. The chain couples TRBV29-1 to TRBJ1-1; D gene ambiguous. Germline-derived CDR1 and CDR2 are SQVTM and ANQGSEA. The CDR3 covers 12 residues. The V and J ends lost 3 bases and 5 bases respectively, with 10 bases between them.

The CDR3 bases are TGTGCCTGGAGTGTTCGGCGGACCCCCTACGAGCAGTACTTC. This encodes CAWSVRRTPYEQYF. The V call is TRBV30, the J call TRBJ2-7; D uncertain. The CDR3 consists of 14 residues. Deletions cut 0 bases from V and 2 bases from J, with 11 bases between. CDR1 is GTSNPN, CDR2 SVGIG, per germline (reference sequence). Using reference TRBV30 and TRBJ2-7 for the parts outside the CDR3, the full variable domain is SQTIHQWPATLVQPVGSPLSLECTVEGTSNPNLYWYRQAAGRGLQLLFYSVGIGQISSEVPQNLSASRPQDRQFILSSKKLLLSDSGFYLCAWSVRRTPYEQYFGPGTRLTVT.

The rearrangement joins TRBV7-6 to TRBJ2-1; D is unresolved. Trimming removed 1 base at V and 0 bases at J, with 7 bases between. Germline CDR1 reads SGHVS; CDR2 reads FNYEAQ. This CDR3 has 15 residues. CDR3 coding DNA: TGTGCCAGCAGCTTAGACCGTAGCTCCTACAATGAGCAGTTCTTC. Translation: CASSLDRSSYNEQFF.

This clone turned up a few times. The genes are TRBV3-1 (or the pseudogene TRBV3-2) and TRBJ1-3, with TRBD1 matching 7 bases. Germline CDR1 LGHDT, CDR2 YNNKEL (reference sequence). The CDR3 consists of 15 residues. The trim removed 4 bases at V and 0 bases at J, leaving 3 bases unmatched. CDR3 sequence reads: CASSLTGPSGNTIYF. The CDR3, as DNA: TGTGCCAGCAGCCTGACAGGGCCCTCTGGAAACACCATATATTTT.

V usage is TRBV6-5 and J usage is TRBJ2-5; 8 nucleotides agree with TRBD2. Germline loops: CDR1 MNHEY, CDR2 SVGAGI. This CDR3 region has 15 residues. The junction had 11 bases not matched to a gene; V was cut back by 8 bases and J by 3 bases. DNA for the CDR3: TGTGCCAGCGGACCCCGCCCGGGGGGGGAAGAGACCCAGTACTTC. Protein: CASGPRPGGEETQYF.

CDR3 residues: CASSYRVEAFF. CDR3 bases: TGTGCCAGCAGCTACAGGGTAGAAGCTTTCTTT. The chain carries TRBV7-9 and TRBJ1-1; the D gene is possibly TRBD1 (6 bases). The CDR3 totals 11 residues. CDR1 is SEHNR and CDR2 is FQNEAQ in the germline V gene (reference sequence). The V and J ends lost 4 bases and 8 bases respectively, with 8 bases between them.